This T cell receptor beta chain stems from a study of Ad26.COV2.S vaccination and SARS-CoV-2 variants. About the study: A participant enrolled in the COV1001 Ad26.COV2.S trial arm provided the sample.

This table comes from immunoSEQ multiplex PCR, and its TCRdb copy is limited to in-frame clones, with some not included. The table records 300,000 to 400,000 clones, around nine tenths of them present only once. Treatment described: 19 received Ad26.COV2.S at low or high dose, single or two shots; about 5 received placebo; per-sample allocation not given. The samples were gathered on day 63 after the first injection of vaccine or placebo. Ad26 vector vaccine expressed Wuhan-strain SARS-CoV-2 spike. Trimming removed 4 bases at V and 3 bases at J, with 13 bases between. The CDR3 totals 14 residues. Germline V gene sequence: CDR1 SGHTA, CDR2 FQGNSA.

The gene calls are TRBV7-2 and TRBJ2-7; D is perhaps TRBD1 (5 bases). The receptor's source is a person aged 18-60 years who received the Ad26.COV2.S COVID-19 vaccine or a placebo. The specimen was peripheral blood, collected in a trial of Ad26.COV2.S vaccine versus placebo. The CDR3 DNA reads TGTGCCAGCAGCTCCCGGACAACCTACTACGAGCAGTACTTC. Translating gives CASSSRTTYYEQYF.